The next 16 T cell receptor beta chains were all read from a single sample in a study of T cell changes during pregnancy in multiple sclerosis. Sequenced by immunoSEQ multiplex PCR; TCRdb stores in-frame clones only, minus some. The sample lists some 25,000 clones; about 88% were seen once. The material was CD4+ T cells from peripheral blood mononuclear cells, obtained in the second trimester of pregnancy. The receptors shown here come from a female donor in good health, enrolled as a control in a pregnancy study.

This clone has a single count. The chain employs TRBV7-9 and TRBJ2-2; 7 nucleotides match TRBD1. This CDR3 has 16 residues. Germline V lookup: CDR1 SEHNR, CDR2 FQNEAQ (reference sequence). V lost 5 bases, J lost 1 base, and 7 bases stayed unmatched. In DNA, the CDR3 is TGTGCCAGCAGCGAGGTCAGGGGGAGGAACACCGGGGAGCTGTTTTTT. Amino acids: CASSEVRGRNTGELFF.

V gene TRBV7-3 combines with J gene TRBJ1-1, with 8 bases fitting TRBD1. The length of the CDR3 is 14 residues. CDR1 SGHTA and CDR2 FQGTGA come from the germline V gene. V shed 6 bases and J 1 base; nucleotides not matched to a gene: 4. CDR3: CASSPGGANTEAFF. CDR3 nucleotides: TGTGCCAGCAGTCCAGGGGGCGCGAACACTGAAGCTTTCTTT.

The chain uses TRBV7-8 and TRBJ1-5; D unclear. In germline, CDR1 is SGHVS, CDR2 FQNEAQ. This CDR3 comprises 15 residues. Trimming left V 5 bases short and J 1 base short, with 12 bases between. The CDR3 loop reads CASSPRETSNQPQHF. In DNA, the CDR3 is TGTGCCAGCAGCCCGAGGGAGACAAGCAATCAGCCCCAGCATTTT. Looking up the rest from reference TRBV7-8 and TRBJ1-5 gives the full variable domain: GAGVSQSPRYKVAKRGQDVALRCDPISGHVSLFWYQQALGQGPEFLTYFQNEAQLDKSGLPSDRFFAERPEGSVSTLKIQRTQQEDSAVYLCASSPRETSNQPQHFGDGTRLSIL.

The rearrangement joins TRBV9 to TRBJ2-5; D possibly corresponds to TRBD2 (6 bases). This CDR3 has 15 amino acids. Germline CDR1 is SGDLS and CDR2 is YYNGEE. Trimming took off 1 base at V and 4 bases at J, with 14 bases between the two ends. CDR3 protein: CASSVYRGGSETQYF. CDR3 coding DNA: TGTGCCAGCAGCGTATATCGTGGGGGGTCAGAGACCCAGTACTTC.

This clone was counted once. This rearrangement joins TRBV2 to TRBJ1-5, with TRBD1 identical over 8 bases. Germline V gene lookup returns CDR1 SNHLY and CDR2 FYNNEI. V was clipped by 3 bases and J by 7 bases; unmatched bases: 8. The CDR3 contains 15 residues. CDR3 nucleotides: TGTGCCAGCAGTGAGTTCAGGGGGCTTAAGCAGCCCCAGCATTTT. Its translation is CASSEFRGLKQPQHF.

The V and J genes are TRBV19 and TRBJ2-3; no firm D call. Trimming removed 6 bases from V and 6 bases from J, with 13 bases in between. The CDR3 extends over 13 amino acids. CDR1 is LNHDA, CDR2 SQIVND, per germline (reference sequence). The CDR3 nucleotides read TGTGCCAGTAGGACAAGTCAAGTGGATACGCAGTATTTT. Amino acids: CASRTSQVDTQYF.

The chain has TRBV12-1 and TRBJ2-7; the listed D gene, TRBD2, was not tested against the DNA. TRBV12-1 is assigned pseudogene status. CDR3 length: 16 amino acids. CDR3 amino acids: CASSLFLAVEIYEQYF. The CDR3 DNA follows: TGTGCCAGCAGCTTATTCCTAGCGGTTGAGATTTACGAGCAGTACTTC.

This clone is medium-sized. The rearrangement joins TRBV10-3 to TRBJ2-1, with D perhaps matching TRBD1 (5 bases). Trimming removed 0 bases from V and 7 bases from J, with 13 bases in between. The CDR3 sequence is 15 residues long. The germline V gene encodes CDR1 ENHRY and CDR2 SYGVKD. For the CDR3, the DNA is TGTGCCATCAGTGAGTCCCGAACACAGGTAAATGAGCAGTTCTTC. This gives the protein CAISESRTQVNEQFF.

This chain connects TRBV6-6 to TRBJ1-1, with D unresolved. Germline V gene lookup returns CDR1 MNHNY and CDR2 SVGAGI (reference sequence). V was shortened by 0 bases and J by 4 bases, with 9 bases between the two germline ends. The CDR3 loop spans 14 amino acids. The CDR3 region has the DNA TGTGCCAGCAGTTACTCGGGAGGGCCCACTGAAGCTTTCTTT. Encoded protein: CASSYSGGPTEAFF.

CDR3 amino acids: CASSEARGRYEQYF. The CDR3 DNA follows: TGTGCCAGCAGTGAAGCCAGGGGTAGGTACGAGCAGTACTTC. The chain links TRBV6-1 to TRBJ2-7; maybe TRBD1 (6 bases). Trimming removed 0 bases from V and 4 bases from J, with 10 bases in between. This CDR3 is 14 amino acids long. CDR1 is MNHNS, CDR2 SASEGT, per germline.

This chain connects TRBV29-1 to TRBJ1-4; tentatively, D is TRBD1 (6 bases). The CDR3 length is 12 residues. Trimming shortened V by 7 bases and J by 4 bases, and 10 bases separated the two germline ends. Germline V gene data show CDR1 as SQVTM and CDR2 as ANQGSEA. CDR3 nucleotide sequence: TGCAGCGCCTTGGACAGTAATGAAAAACTGTTTTTT. Residues: CSALDSNEKLFF.

The genes are TRBV6-5 and TRBJ2-7; TRBD1 is a possible D gene (5 bases). V was cut by 6 bases and J by 0 bases, with 9 bases left in between. The CDR3 runs 13 residues. Germline CDR1 is MNHEY and CDR2 is SVGAGI. The DNA of the CDR3 is TGTGCCAGCAGGACAGCGTCCTCCTACGAGCAGTACTTC. Encoded protein: CASRTASSYEQYF.

The J gene is TRBJ2-7, the V gene TRBV7-2; D is unclear. The CDR3 runs 13 residues. Looked up from germline, CDR1 is SGHTA and CDR2 is FQGNSA. V lost 5 bases, J lost 2 bases, and 10 bases lay in between. The CDR3 loop is CASSPRQAYEQYF. CDR3 in DNA: TGTGCCAGCAGCCCTCGGCAGGCCTACGAGCAGTACTTC.

This chain uses TRBV6-1 with TRBJ2-7, with D perhaps TRBD1 (5 bases). V gave up 4 bases and J gave up 2 bases, with 9 bases separating them. The CDR3 consists of 13 residues. Germline V CDR1 and CDR2: MNHNS, SASEGT. The CDR3 reads CASSGQTAYEQYF. The CDR3 coding sequence is TGTGCCAGCAGTGGGCAGACAGCCTACGAGCAGTACTTC.

The V gene is TRBV6-5, the J gene TRBJ1-1, with D perhaps TRBD1 (5 bases). The V end lost 2 bases, the J end lost 7 bases, and 11 bases lay between the germline ends. CDR1 MNHEY and CDR2 SVGAGI come from the germline V gene. The CDR3 is made up of 13 amino acids. CDR3 in DNA: TGTGCCAGCAGTTACCCCGGGACTCTTGAAGCTTTCTTT. Translated: CASSYPGTLEAFF.

The chain links TRBV7-2 to TRBJ2-2; TRBD2 aligns across 10 bases. Germline V gene sequence: CDR1 SGHTA, CDR2 FQGNSA. Losses at the gene ends were 3 bases for V and 7 bases for J; bases not matched to a gene: 8. The length of the CDR3 is 16 residues. The CDR3 coding sequence is TGTGCCAGCAGCTTCGGGCTAGCGGGGGTTGACGGGGAGCTGTTTTTT. Translation: CASSFGLAGVDGELFF.